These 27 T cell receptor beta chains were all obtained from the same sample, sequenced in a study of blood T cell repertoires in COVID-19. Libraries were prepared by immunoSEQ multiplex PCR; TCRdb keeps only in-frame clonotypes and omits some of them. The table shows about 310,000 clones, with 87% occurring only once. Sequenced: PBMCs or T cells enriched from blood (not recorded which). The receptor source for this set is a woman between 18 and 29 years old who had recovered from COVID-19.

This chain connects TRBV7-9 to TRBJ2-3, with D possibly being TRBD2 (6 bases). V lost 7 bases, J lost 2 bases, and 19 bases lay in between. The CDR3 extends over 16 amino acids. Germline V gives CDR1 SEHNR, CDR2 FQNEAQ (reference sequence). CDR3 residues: CASTQEVADSTDTQYF. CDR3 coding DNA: TGTGCCAGCACTCAAGAAGTAGCGGATTCCACAGATACGCAGTATTTT.

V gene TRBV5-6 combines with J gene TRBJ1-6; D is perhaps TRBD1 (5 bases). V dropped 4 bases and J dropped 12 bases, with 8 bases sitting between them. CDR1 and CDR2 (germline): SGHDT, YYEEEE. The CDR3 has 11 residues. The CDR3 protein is CASSGGGPLHF. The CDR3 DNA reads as TGTGCCAGCAGCGGGGGGGGACCCCTCCACTTT.

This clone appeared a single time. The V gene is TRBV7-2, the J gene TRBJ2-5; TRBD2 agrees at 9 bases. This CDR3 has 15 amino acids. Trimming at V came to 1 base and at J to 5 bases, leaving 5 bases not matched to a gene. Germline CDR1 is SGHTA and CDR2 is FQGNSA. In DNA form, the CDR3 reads TGTGCCAGCAGCTTAGTATTCCTAGCGGGGGAGACCCAGTACTTC. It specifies CASSLVFLAGETQYF. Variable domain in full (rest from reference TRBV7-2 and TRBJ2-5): GAGVSQSPSNKVTEKGKDVELRCDPISGHTALYWYRQSLGQGLEFLIYFQGNSAPDKSGLPSDRFSAERTGGSVSTLTIQRTQQEDSAVYLCASSLVFLAGETQYFGPGTRLLVL.

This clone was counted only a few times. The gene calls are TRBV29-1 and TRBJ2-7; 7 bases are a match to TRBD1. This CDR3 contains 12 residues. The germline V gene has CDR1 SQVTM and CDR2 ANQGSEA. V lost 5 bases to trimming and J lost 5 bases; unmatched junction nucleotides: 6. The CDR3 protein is CSVNRGSHEQYF. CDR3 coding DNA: TGCAGCGTTAACAGGGGAAGCCACGAGCAGTACTTC.

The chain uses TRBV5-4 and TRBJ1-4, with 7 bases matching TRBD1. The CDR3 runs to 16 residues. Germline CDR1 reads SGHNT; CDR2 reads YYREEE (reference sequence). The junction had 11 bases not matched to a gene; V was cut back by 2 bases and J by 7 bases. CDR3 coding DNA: TGTGCCAGCAGCTTTGGTGAGGGGGCTCGGGGTGAAAAACTGTTTTTT. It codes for CASSFGEGARGEKLFF.

CDR3 bases: TGTGCCAGCAGGGAGGACAGTCGAATCTCCTACGAGCAGTACTTC. Its translation: CASREDSRISYEQYF. The chain carries TRBV6-5 and TRBJ2-7; TRBD1 is a possible D gene (6 bases). This CDR3 comprises 15 residues. Germline CDR1 is MNHEY and CDR2 is SVGAGI. The V end lost 6 bases, the J end lost 0 bases, and 15 bases lay between the germline ends.

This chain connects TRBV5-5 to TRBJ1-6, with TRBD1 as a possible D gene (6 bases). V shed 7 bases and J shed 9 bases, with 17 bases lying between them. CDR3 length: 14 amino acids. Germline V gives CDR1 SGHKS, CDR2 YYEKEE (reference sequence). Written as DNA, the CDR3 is TGTGCCAGCCGGGTTGAACAGGGAAGTTCACCCCTCCACTTT. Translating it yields CASRVEQGSSPLHF.

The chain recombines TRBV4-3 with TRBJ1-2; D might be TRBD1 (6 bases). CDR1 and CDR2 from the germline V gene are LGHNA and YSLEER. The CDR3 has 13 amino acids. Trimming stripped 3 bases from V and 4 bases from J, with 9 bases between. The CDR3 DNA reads TGCGCCAGCAGCCAGGACAGACTCTATGGCTACACCTTC. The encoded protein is CASSQDRLYGYTF.

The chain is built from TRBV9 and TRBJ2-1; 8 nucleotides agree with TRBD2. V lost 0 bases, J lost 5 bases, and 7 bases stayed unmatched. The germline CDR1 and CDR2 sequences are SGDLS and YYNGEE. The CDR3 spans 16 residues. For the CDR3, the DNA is TGTGCCAGCAGCGTAGATGTAGCGGGGCGAGACAATGAGCAGTTCTTC. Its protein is CASSVDVAGRDNEQFF.

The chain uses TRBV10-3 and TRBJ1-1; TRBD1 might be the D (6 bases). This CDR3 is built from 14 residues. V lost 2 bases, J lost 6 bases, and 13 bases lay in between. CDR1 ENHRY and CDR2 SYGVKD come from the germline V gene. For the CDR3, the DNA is TGTGCCATCAGTGAGCAGGGGTATCTGGCTGAAGCTTTCTTT. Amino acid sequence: CAISEQGYLAEAFF.

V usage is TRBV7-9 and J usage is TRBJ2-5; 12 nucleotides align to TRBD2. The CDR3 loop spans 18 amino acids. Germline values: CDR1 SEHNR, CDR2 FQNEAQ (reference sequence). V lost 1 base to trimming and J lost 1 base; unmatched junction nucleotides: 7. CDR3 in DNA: TGTGCCAGCAGCTTAGGGCTAGCGGGGGGGCGCTCCCAAGAGACCCAGTACTTC. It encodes CASSLGLAGGRSQETQYF.

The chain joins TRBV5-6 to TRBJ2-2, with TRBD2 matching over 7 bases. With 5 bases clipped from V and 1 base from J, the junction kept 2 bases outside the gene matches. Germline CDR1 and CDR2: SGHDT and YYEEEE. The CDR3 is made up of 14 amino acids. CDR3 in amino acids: CASRLAENTGELFF. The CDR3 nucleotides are TGTGCCAGCAGGCTAGCGGAGAACACCGGGGAGCTGTTTTTT.

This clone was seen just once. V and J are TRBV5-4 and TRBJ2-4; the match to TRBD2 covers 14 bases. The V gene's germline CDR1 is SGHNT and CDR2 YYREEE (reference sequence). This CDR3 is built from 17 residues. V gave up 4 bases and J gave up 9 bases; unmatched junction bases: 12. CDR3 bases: TGTGCCAGCAGCGCGGGACTAGCGGGAGACGGGTCGGTCATTCAGTACTTC. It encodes CASSAGLAGDGSVIQYF.

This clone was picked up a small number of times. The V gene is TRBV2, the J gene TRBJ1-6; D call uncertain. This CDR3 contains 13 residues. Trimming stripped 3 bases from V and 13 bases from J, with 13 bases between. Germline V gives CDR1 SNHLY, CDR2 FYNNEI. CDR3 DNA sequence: TGTGCCAGCAGTGAGGGCGCAGCCGTCCCCCTCCACTTT. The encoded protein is CASSEGAAVPLHF.

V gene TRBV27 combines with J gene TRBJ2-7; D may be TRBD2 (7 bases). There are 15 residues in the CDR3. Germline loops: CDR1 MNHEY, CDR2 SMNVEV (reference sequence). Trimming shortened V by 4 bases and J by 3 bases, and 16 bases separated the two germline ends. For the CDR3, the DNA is TGTGCCAGCAGTTCCCCCGGGGGGCGCGTCTACGAGCAGTACTTC. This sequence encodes CASSSPGGRVYEQYF.

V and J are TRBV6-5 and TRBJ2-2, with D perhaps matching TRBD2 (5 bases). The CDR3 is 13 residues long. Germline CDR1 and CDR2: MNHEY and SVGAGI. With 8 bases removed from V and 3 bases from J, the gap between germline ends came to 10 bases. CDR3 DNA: TGTGCCAGCGAGGGCTCCTACACCGGGGAGCTGTTTTTT. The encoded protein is CASEGSYTGELFF.

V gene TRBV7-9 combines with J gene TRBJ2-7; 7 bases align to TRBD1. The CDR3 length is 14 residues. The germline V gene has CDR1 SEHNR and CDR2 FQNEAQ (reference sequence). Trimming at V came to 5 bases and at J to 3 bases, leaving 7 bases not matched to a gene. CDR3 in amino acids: CASSPGTAIYEQYF. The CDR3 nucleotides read TGTGCCAGCAGCCCCGGGACAGCCATCTACGAGCAGTACTTC.

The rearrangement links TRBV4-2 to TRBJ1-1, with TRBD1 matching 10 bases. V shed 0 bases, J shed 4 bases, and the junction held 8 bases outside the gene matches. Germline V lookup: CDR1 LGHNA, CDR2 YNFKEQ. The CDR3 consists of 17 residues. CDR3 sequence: CASSQDPPGTGATEAFF. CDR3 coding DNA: TGTGCCAGCAGCCAAGATCCTCCCGGGACAGGGGCCACTGAAGCTTTCTTT.

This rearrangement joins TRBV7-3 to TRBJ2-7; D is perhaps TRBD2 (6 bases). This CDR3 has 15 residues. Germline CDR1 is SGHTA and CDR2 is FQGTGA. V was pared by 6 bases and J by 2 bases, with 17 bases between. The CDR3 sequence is CASRLPGTEPYEQYF. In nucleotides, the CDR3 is TGTGCCAGCAGATTGCCCGGGACTGAACCCTACGAGCAGTACTTC.

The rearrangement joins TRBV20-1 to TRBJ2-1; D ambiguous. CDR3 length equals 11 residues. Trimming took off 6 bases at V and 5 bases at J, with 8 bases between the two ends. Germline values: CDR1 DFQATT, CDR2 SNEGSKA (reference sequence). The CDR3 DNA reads TGCAGTGCCACAACGCACAATGAGCAGTTCTTC. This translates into CSATTHNEQFF.

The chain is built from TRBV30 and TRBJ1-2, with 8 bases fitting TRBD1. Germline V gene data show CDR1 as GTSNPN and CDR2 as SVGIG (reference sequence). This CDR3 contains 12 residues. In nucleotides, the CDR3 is TGTGCGGAGCATCGAACAGGGGGAGGCTACACCTTC. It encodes CAEHRTGGGYTF.

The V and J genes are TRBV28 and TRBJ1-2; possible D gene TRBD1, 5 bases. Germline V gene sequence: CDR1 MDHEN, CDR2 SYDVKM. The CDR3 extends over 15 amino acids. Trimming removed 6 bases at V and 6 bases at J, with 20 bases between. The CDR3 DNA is TGTGCCAGCAGAGAACTTGGGAGGGGAGGAAATGGCTACACCTTC. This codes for CASRELGRGGNGYTF.

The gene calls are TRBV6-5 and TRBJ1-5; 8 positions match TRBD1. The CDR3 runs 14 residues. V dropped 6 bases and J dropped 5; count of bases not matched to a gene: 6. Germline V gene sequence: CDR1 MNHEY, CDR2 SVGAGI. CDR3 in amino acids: CASSRTGNYQPQHF. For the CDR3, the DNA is TGTGCCAGCAGCCGGACAGGGAACTATCAGCCCCAGCATTTT.

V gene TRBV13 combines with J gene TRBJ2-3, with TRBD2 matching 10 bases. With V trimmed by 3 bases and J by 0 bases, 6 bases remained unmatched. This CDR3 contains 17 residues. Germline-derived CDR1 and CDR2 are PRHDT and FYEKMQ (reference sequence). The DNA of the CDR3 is TGTGCCAGCAGCTTCTGGACTAGCGGAGCTAGCACAGATACGCAGTATTTT. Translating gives CASSFWTSGASTDTQYF.

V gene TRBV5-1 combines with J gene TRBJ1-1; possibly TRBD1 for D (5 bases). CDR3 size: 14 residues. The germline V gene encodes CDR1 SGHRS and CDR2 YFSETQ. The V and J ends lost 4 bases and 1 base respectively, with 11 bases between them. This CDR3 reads CASSLAGPNTEAFF. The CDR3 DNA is TGCGCCAGCAGCCTTGCGGGACCGAACACTGAAGCTTTCTTT.

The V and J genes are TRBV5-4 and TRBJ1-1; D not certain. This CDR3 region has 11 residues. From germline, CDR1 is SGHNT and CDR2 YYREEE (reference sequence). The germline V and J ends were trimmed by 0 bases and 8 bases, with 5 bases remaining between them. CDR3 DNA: TGTGCCAGCAGCTTGGGAGGGGAAGCTTTCTTT. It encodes CASSLGGEAFF.

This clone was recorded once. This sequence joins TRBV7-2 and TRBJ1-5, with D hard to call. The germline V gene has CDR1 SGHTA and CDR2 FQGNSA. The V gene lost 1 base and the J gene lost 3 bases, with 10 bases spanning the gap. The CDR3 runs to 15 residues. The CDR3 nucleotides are TGTGCCAGCAGCTTAGACAGAGCCTACAATCAGCCCCAGCATTTT. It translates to CASSLDRAYNQPQHF. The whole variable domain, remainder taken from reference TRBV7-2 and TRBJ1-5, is GAGVSQSPSNKVTEKGKDVELRCDPISGHTALYWYRQSLGQGLEFLIYFQGNSAPDKSGLPSDRFSAERTGGSVSTLTIQRTQQEDSAVYLCASSLDRAYNQPQHFGDGTRLSIL.